This is a list of T cell receptor beta chains from one sample in a study of blood T cell repertoires in COVID-19. Some clones are missing from TCRdb's copy, which holds only in-frame ones; the method was immunoSEQ multiplex PCR. The sample lists fewer than 250,000 clones; around 80% were seen once. Sequencing was done on a sample of peripheral blood. The origin of the receptors is a woman aged 45-65 years with acute or convalescent COVID-19. Both conserved end residues are trimmed from each CDR3.

j_call	v_call	cdr3_aa
TRBJ1-3	TRBV15	ATSRDRGGDSGNTIY
TRBJ2-1	TRBV3-1/TRBV3-2	ASSQDLPSGRLF
TRBJ1-2	TRBV28	ASRKQGARSGYT
TRBJ2-2	TRBV5-1	ASSLSANTGELF
TRBJ2-1	TRBV27	ASSLFRDRGRGEQF
TRBJ2-6	TRBV18	ASSPPEGRDGANVLT
TRBJ1-6	TRBV28	ASSLGATHSPLH
TRBJ1-1	TRBV5-4	ASSPTGVLDTEAF
TRBJ2-7	TRBV10-3	AISSLGDEQY
TRBJ1-2	TRBV6-5	ASSPQTDYGYT
TRBJ2-1	TRBV7-9	ASSFSSGGDNEQF
TRBJ2-3	TRBV18	ASSAGQGPRSTDTQY
TRBJ2-1	TRBV24-1	ATSDPGGGRSYNEQF
TRBJ1-6	TRBV28	ASSLWTGGLGTLH
TRBJ1-1	TRBV4-3	ASSQDKGATEAF
TRBJ1-4	TRBV19	ASSILQGDEKLF
TRBJ2-1	TRBV24-1	ATSDQAGGTYNEQF
TRBJ1-6	TRBV10-2	ASSESRQGNSPLH
TRBJ2-2	TRBV30	AWSAWTSKLF
TRBJ1-2	TRBV24-1	ATSDPTRSGGRGYT
TRBJ1-1	TRBV18	ASSPDRSNTEAF
TRBJ1-2	TRBV18	ASSGDPGYGYT
TRBJ1-1	TRBV19	ASSSQGYTEAF
TRBJ1-4	TRBV6-1	ASSEMAMATNEKLF
TRBJ1-2	TRBV29-1	SVGPGPGYGYT
TRBJ2-3	TRBV6-6	ASSPSANRGSDTQY
TRBJ2-1	TRBV21-1	ASSKTVVGDLDNEQF
TRBJ2-5	TRBV29-1	SARGSGETQY
TRBJ1-1	TRBV2	ASKVQGAEAF
TRBJ1-2	TRBV30	AWSVNSLYGYT
TRBJ2-2	TRBV19	ASISGQGSGELF
TRBJ2-1	TRBV5-1	ASTAGLAYNEQF
TRBJ2-7	TRBV7-8	ASSLSVGQGSYEQY
TRBJ2-7	TRBV5-5	ASSGGTSGATSYEQY
TRBJ2-7	TRBV30	AWRGLASDEQY
TRBJ1-5	TRBV19	ASSMGTGTLNQPQH
TRBJ1-1	TRBV18	ASSLLKGDTEAF
TRBJ1-2	TRBV20-1	SALDSYGYT
TRBJ2-5	TRBV5-1	ASASTPQETQY
TRBJ2-7	TRBV6-2/TRBV6-3	ASSIEGLAVSYEQY
TRBJ1-1	TRBV4-3	ASSQDLYRTNTEAF
TRBJ1-5	TRBV28	ASRRGQLRIQPQH
TRBJ1-3	TRBV12-5	ASGLRTGVSGNTIY
TRBJ2-2	TRBV2	ASSPLERGELF
TRBJ2-1	TRBV15	ATGAGVGYNEQF
TRBJ1-2	TRBV6-2/TRBV6-3	ASSYSSERGDYGYT
TRBJ1-1	TRBV2	ASSRERRAEAF
TRBJ2-1	TRBV18	ASSLGTVDNEQF
TRBJ1-6	TRBV18	ASSPPTGAISYNSPLH
TRBJ2-3	TRBV29-1	SVGRTSGFTDTQY
TRBJ2-6	TRBV2	ASSEQARSGANVLT
TRBJ2-2	TRBV10-1	ASSELRTSVGTGELF
TRBJ2-5	TRBV2	ASSVGRGQGETQY
TRBJ2-5	TRBV24-1	ATSDLGLAGGTQY
TRBJ1-3	TRBV5-1	ASSRQTGDGNTIY
TRBJ1-2	TRBV28	ASSPGGAYGYT